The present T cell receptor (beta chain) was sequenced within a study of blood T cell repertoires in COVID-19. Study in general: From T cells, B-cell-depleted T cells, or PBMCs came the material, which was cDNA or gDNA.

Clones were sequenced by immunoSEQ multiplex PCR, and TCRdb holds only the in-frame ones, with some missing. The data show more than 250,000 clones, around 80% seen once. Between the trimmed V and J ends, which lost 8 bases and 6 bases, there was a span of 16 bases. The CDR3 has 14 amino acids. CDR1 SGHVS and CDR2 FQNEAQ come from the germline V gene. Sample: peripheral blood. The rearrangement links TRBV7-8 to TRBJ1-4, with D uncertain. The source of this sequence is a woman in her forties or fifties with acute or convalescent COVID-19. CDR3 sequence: CASAVEGGYEKLFF. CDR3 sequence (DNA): TGTGCCAGCGCTGTGGAGGGAGGTTATGAAAAACTGTTTTTT.